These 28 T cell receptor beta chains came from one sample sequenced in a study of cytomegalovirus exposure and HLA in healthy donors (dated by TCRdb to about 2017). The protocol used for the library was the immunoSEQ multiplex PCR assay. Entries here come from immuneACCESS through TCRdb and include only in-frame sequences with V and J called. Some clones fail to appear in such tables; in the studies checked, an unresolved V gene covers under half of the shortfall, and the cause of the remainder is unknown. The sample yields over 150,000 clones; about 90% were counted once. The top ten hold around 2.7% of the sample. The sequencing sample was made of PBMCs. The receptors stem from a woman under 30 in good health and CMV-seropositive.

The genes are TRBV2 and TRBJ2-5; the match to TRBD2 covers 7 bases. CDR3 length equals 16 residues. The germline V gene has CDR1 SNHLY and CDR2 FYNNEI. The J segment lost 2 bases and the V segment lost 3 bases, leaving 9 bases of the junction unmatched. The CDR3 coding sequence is TGTGCCAGCAGTGAGGATCGGCTAGCGGATCAAGAGACCCAGTACTTC. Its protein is CASSEDRLADQETQYF.

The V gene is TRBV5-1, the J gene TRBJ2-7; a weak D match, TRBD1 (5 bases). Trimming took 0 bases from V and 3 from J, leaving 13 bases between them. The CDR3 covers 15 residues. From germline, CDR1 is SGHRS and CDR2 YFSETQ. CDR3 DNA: TGCGCCAGCAGCTTGGAACCAGGGCCGCTCTACGAGCAGTACTTC. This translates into CASSLEPGPLYEQYF.

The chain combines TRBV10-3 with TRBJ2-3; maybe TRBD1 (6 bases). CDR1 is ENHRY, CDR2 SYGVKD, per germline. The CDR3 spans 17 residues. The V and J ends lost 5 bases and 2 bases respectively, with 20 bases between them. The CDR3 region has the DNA TGTGCCATCAGTAAAGAGCCACCCGGACAGTTCACAGATACGCAGTATTTT. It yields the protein CAISKEPPGQFTDTQYF.

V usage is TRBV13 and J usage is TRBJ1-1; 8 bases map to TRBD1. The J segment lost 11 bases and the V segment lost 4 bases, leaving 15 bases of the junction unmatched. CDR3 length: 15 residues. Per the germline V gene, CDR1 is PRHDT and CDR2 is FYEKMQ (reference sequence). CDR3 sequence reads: CASSYGQGGIRAAFF. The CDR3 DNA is TGTGCCAGCAGCTACGGACAGGGAGGAATTCGAGCCGCTTTCTTT.

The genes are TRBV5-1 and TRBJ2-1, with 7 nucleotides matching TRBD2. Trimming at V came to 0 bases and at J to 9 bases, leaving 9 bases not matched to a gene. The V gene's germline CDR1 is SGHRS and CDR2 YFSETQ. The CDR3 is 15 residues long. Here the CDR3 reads CASSLGAGTRREQFF. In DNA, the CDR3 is TGCGCCAGCAGCTTGGGAGCGGGGACCCGCCGTGAGCAGTTCTTC.

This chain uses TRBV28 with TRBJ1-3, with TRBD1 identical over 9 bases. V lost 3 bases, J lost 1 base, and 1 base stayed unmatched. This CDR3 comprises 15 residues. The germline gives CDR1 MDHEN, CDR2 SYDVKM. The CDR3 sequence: CASSLTGGSGNTIYF. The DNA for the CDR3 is TGTGCCAGCAGTTTGACAGGGGGATCTGGAAACACCATATATTTT.

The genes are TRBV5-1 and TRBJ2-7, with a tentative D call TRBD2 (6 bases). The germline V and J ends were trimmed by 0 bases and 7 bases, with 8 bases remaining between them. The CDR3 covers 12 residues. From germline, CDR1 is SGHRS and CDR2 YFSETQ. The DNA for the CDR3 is TGCGCCAGCAGCTTGGTGGGAGGAGAGCAGTACTTC. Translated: CASSLVGGEQYF.

The CDR3 DNA is TGCGCCAGCAGCTTGGATACAGGGGTAGGGACCCAGTACTTC. This encodes CASSLDTGVGTQYF. The V call is TRBV5-1, the J call TRBJ2-5; 7 positions agree with TRBD1. The CDR3 loop spans 14 amino acids. J lost 7 bases, V lost 0 bases, and 6 bases had no gene match. Germline V lookup: CDR1 SGHRS, CDR2 YFSETQ. The variable domain in full, with the rest retrieved from reference TRBV5-1 and TRBJ2-5, is KAGVTQTPRYLIKTRGQQVTLSCSPISGHRSVSWYQQTPGQGLQFLFEYFSETQRNKGNFPGRFSGRQFSNSRSEMNVSTLELGDSALYLCASSLDTGVGTQYFGPGTRLLVL.

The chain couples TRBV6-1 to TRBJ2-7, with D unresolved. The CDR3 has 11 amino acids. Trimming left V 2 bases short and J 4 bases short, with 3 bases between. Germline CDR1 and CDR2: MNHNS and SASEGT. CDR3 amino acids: CASSELYEQYF. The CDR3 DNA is TGTGCCAGCAGTGAACTGTACGAGCAGTACTTC.

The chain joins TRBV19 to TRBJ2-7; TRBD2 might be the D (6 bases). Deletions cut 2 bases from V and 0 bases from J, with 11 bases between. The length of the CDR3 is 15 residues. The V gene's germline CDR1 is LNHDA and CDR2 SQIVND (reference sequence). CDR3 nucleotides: TGTGCCAGTAGTATAAACGGGGGAAGCTCCTACGAGCAGTACTTC. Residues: CASSINGGSSYEQYF.

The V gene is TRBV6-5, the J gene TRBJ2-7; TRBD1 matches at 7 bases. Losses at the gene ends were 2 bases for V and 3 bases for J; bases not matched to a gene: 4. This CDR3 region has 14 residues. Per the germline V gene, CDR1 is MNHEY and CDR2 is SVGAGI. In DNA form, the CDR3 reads TGTGCCAGCAGTTACGGGCAGGGGGACTACGAGCAGTACTTC. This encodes CASSYGQGDYEQYF.

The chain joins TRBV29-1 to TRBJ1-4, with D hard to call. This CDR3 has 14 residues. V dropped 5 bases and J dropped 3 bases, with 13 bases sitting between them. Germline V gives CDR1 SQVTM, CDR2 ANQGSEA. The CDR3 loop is CSVQMPTSNEKLFF. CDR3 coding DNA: TGCAGCGTTCAGATGCCAACCTCTAATGAAAAACTGTTTTTT.

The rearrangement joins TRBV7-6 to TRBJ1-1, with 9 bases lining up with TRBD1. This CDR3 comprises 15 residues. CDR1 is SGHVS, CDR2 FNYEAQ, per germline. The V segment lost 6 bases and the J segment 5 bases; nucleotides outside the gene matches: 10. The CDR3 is CASSQYGQGMTEAFF. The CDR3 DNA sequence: TGTGCCAGCAGTCAATACGGACAGGGGATGACTGAAGCTTTCTTT.

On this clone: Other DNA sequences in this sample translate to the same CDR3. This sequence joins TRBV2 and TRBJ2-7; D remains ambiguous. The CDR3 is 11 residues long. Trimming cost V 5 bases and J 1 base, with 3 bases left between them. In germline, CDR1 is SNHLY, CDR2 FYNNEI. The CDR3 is CASSLSYEQYF. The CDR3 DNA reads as TGTGCCAGCAGTCTATCCTACGAGCAGTACTTC.

CDR3 protein: CASSYLVGDGYTF. CDR3 DNA: TGTGCCAGCAGTTACCTGGTAGGGGATGGCTACACCTTC. This chain joins TRBV6-5 and TRBJ1-2, with D perhaps TRBD1 (5 bases). V lost 2 bases and J 6 bases, leaving 10 bases between the germline ends. This CDR3 contains 13 residues. Germline V gene lookup returns CDR1 MNHEY and CDR2 SVGAGI.

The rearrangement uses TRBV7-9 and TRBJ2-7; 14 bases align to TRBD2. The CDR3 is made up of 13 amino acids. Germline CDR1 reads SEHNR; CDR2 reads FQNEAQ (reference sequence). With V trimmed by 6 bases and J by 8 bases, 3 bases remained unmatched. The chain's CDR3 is CASRGTSGGKQYF. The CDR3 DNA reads TGTGCCAGCAGGGGGACTAGCGGGGGAAAGCAGTACTTC.

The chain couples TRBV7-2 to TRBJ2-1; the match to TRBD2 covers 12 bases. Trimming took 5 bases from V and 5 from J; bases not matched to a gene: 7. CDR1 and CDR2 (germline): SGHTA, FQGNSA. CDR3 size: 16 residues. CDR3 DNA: TGTGCCAGCAGCGGAGATGGACTAGCGGGGCACAATGAGCAGTTCTTC. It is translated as CASSGDGLAGHNEQFF.

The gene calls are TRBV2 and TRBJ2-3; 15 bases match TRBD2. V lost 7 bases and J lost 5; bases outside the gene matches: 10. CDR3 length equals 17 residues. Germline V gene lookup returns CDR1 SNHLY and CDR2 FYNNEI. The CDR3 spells CASTPKGLAGGIDTQYF. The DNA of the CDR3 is TGTGCCAGCACTCCAAAGGGACTAGCGGGGGGAATAGATACGCAGTATTTT.

The CDR3, as DNA: TGTGCCAGCAGCGTAGACGGGACATCCATTACCTACGAGCAGTACTTC. This gives the protein CASSVDGTSITYEQYF. The chain has TRBV9 and TRBJ2-7; D is possibly TRBD1 (6 bases). The CDR3 runs 16 residues. V was trimmed by 0 bases and J by 2 bases, leaving 15 bases between them. The germline gives CDR1 SGDLS, CDR2 YYNGEE.

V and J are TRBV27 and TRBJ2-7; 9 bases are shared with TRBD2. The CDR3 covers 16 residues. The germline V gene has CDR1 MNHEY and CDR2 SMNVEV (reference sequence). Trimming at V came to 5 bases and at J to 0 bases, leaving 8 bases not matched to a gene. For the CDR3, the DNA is TGTGCCAGCAGTGAGGGACTAGCTCGCAGCTCCTACGAGCAGTACTTC. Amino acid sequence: CASSEGLARSSYEQYF.

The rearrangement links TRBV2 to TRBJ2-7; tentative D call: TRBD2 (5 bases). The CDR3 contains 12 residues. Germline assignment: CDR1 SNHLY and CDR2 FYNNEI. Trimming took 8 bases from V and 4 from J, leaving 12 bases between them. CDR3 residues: CASGHRGYEQYF. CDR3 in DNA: TGTGCCAGCGGCCATCGGGGTTACGAGCAGTACTTC.

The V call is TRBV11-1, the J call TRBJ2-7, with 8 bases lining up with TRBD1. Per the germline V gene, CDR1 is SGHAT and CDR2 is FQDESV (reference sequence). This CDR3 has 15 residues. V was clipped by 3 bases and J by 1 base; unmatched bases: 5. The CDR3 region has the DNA TGTGCCAGCAGCTTGGCGAACAGGGGGTCCTACGAGCAGTACTTC. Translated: CASSLANRGSYEQYF.

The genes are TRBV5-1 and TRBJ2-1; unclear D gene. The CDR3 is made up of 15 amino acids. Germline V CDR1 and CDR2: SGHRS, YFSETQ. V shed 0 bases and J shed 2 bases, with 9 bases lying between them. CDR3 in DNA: TGCGCCAGCAGCTTGGGAGGCCGAGCCTACAATGAGCAGTTCTTC. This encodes CASSLGGRAYNEQFF.

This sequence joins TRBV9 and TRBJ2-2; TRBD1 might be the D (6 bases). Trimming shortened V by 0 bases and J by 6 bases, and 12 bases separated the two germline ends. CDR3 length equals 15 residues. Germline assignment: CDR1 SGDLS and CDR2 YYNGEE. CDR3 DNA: TGTGCCAGCAGCGTAGTTGCAGGGGACCCCGGGGAGCTGTTTTTT. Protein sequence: CASSVVAGDPGELFF.

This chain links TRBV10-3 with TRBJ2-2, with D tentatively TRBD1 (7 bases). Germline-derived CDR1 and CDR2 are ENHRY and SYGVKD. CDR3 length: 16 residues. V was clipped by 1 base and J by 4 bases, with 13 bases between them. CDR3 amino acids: CAISEFTQGGTGELFF. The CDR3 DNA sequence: TGTGCCATCAGTGAGTTTACCCAGGGGGGCACCGGGGAGCTGTTTTTT.

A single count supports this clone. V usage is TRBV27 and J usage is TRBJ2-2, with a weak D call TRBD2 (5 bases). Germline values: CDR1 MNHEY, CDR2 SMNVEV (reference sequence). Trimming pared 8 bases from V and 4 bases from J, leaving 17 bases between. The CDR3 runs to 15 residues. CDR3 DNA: TGTGCCAGCTACGAACTTGGAGGAGGCACCGGGGAGCTGTTTTTT. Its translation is CASYELGGGTGELFF.

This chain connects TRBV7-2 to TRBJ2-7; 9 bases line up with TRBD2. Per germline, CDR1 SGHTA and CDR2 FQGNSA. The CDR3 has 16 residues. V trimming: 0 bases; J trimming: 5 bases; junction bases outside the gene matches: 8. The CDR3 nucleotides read TGTGCCAGCAGCTTAGCGCCCCGCGGGGGGGCTAACGAGCAGTACTTC. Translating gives CASSLAPRGGANEQYF.

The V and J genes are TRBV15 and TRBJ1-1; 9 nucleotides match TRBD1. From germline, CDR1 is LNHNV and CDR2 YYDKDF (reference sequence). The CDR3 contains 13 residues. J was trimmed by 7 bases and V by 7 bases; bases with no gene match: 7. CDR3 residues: CATNPDRGGEAFF. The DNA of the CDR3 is TGTGCCACCAACCCGGACAGGGGTGGTGAAGCTTTCTTT.